A single sample gave rise to the 10 T cell receptor beta chains below, sequenced in a study of blood T cell repertoires in COVID-19. The assay was immunoSEQ multiplex PCR, and TCRdb's table has in-frame clones only and misses some. The sample lists 150,000 or so clones, roughly 80% occurring once. Sequences were obtained from peripheral blood. The receptors were sampled from a human donor in a cohort sampled during active COVID-19.

This clone showed up just once. The V gene is TRBV5-1, the J gene TRBJ2-6; D is perhaps TRBD1 (5 bases). Trimming took off 0 bases at V and 6 bases at J, with 10 bases between the two ends. The CDR3 has 15 amino acids. Germline CDR1 is SGHRS and CDR2 is YFSETQ. The CDR3 sequence is CASSLEGWTANVLTF. In DNA form, the CDR3 reads TGCGCCAGCAGCTTGGAGGGGTGGACGGCCAACGTCCTGACTTTC.

The chain recombines TRBV7-8 with TRBJ2-5; possible D gene TRBD2, 7 bases. The CDR3 runs 14 residues. Per the germline V gene, CDR1 is SGHVS and CDR2 is FQNEAQ. V lost 10 bases, J lost 2 bases, and 17 bases lay in between. The CDR3 region is CATSRGGDQETQYF. CDR3 sequence (DNA): TGTGCCACCTCAAGGGGGGGGGATCAAGAGACCCAGTACTTC.

The CDR3, as DNA: TGTGCCAGCAGTCCGGCTAGCTCCTATAATTCACCCCTCCACTTT. Protein product: CASSPASSYNSPLHF. This rearrangement joins TRBV2 to TRBJ1-6; D gene uncertain. CDR1 is SNHLY and CDR2 is FYNNEI in the germline V gene. The CDR3 covers 15 residues. V shed 5 bases and J shed 0 bases, with 8 bases lying between them.

The rearrangement joins TRBV7-2 to TRBJ2-1, with D possibly being TRBD2 (5 bases). Germline V gene data show CDR1 as SGHTA and CDR2 as FQGNSA. Trimming left V 1 base short and J 5 bases short, with 9 bases between. The CDR3 extends over 14 amino acids. CDR3 protein: CASSLGDYDNEQFF. CDR3 bases: TGTGCCAGCAGCTTAGGAGACTATGACAATGAGCAGTTCTTC. The full variable domain, its missing parts supplied by reference TRBV7-2 and TRBJ2-1, is GAGVSQSPSNKVTEKGKDVELRCDPISGHTALYWYRQSLGQGLEFLIYFQGNSAPDKSGLPSDRFSAERTGGSVSTLTIQRTQQEDSAVYLCASSLGDYDNEQFFGPGTRLTVL.

The chain combines TRBV5-4 with TRBJ1-3; D perhaps matches TRBD1 (5 bases). V lost 4 bases and J 0 bases, leaving 14 bases between the germline ends. Germline values: CDR1 SGHNT, CDR2 YYREEE (reference sequence). This CDR3 has 16 amino acids. CDR3 nucleotide sequence: TGTGCCAGCAGCCCGCAGACAGAGAGCTCTGGAAACACCATATATTTT. Its protein is CASSPQTESSGNTIYF.

This chain connects TRBV2 to TRBJ1-5; D is possibly TRBD1 (5 bases). Germline CDR1 reads SNHLY; CDR2 reads FYNNEI. V lost 7 bases and J 6 bases, leaving 16 bases between the germline ends. The length of the CDR3 is 14 residues. The CDR3 DNA reads TGTGCCAGCACCACCGCAGGGATAGGTCAGCCCCAGCATTTT. It is translated as CASTTAGIGQPQHF.

This clone was recorded once. CDR3 residues: CASSSAEDNEQFF. The CDR3 coding sequence is TGTGCCAGCAGCTCCGCGGAGGACAATGAGCAGTTCTTC. The V call is TRBV11-3, the J call TRBJ2-1; maybe TRBD2 (5 bases). CDR3 length: 13 residues. V gave up 4 bases and J gave up 5 bases, with 9 bases separating them. Germline lookup yields CDR1 SGHNT and CDR2 YENEEA.

The CDR3 bases are TGTGCCACCAGCAGAGCCGGGACAGGTTCTTCTGGGGCCAACGTCCTGACTTTC. This translates into CATSRAGTGSSGANVLTF. J is TRBJ2-6 and V is TRBV15; 8 bases are a match to TRBD1. The germline V gene encodes CDR1 LNHNV and CDR2 YYDKDF (reference sequence). V trimming: 1 base; J trimming: 1 base; junction bases outside the gene matches: 6. The CDR3 is 18 amino acids. Complete variable domain (other parts from reference TRBV15 and TRBJ2-6): DAMVIQNPRYQVTQFGKPVTLSCSQTLNHNVMYWYQQKSSQAPKLLFHYYDKDFNNEADTPDNFQSRRPNTSFCFLDIRSPGLGDTAMYLCATSRAGTGSSGANVLTFGAGSRLTVL.

The chain carries TRBV12-3 or TRBV12-4 and TRBJ1-5; D is uncertain. V lost 1 base and J 9 bases, leaving 10 bases between the germline ends. CDR3 length: 13 residues. CDR3 sequence reads: CASSLEAESPQHF. The CDR3 nucleotides read TGTGCCAGCAGTTTAGAGGCGGAATCGCCCCAGCATTTT.

The chain couples TRBV30 to TRBJ1-4; unclear D gene. Trimming removed 0 bases at V and 6 bases at J, with 11 bases between. The CDR3 is 14 amino acids. The germline V gene encodes CDR1 GTSNPN and CDR2 SVGIG (reference sequence). CDR3 in amino acids: CAWSVHGVDEKLFF. The CDR3 region has the DNA TGTGCCTGGAGTGTACACGGGGTGGATGAAAAACTGTTTTTT. The complete variable domain, with remaining parts taken from reference TRBV30 and TRBJ1-4, reads SQTIHQWPATLVQPVGSPLSLECTVEGTSNPNLYWYRQAAGRGLQLLFYSVGIGQISSEVPQNLSASRPQDRQFILSSKKLLLSDSGFYLCAWSVHGVDEKLFFGSGTQLSVL.